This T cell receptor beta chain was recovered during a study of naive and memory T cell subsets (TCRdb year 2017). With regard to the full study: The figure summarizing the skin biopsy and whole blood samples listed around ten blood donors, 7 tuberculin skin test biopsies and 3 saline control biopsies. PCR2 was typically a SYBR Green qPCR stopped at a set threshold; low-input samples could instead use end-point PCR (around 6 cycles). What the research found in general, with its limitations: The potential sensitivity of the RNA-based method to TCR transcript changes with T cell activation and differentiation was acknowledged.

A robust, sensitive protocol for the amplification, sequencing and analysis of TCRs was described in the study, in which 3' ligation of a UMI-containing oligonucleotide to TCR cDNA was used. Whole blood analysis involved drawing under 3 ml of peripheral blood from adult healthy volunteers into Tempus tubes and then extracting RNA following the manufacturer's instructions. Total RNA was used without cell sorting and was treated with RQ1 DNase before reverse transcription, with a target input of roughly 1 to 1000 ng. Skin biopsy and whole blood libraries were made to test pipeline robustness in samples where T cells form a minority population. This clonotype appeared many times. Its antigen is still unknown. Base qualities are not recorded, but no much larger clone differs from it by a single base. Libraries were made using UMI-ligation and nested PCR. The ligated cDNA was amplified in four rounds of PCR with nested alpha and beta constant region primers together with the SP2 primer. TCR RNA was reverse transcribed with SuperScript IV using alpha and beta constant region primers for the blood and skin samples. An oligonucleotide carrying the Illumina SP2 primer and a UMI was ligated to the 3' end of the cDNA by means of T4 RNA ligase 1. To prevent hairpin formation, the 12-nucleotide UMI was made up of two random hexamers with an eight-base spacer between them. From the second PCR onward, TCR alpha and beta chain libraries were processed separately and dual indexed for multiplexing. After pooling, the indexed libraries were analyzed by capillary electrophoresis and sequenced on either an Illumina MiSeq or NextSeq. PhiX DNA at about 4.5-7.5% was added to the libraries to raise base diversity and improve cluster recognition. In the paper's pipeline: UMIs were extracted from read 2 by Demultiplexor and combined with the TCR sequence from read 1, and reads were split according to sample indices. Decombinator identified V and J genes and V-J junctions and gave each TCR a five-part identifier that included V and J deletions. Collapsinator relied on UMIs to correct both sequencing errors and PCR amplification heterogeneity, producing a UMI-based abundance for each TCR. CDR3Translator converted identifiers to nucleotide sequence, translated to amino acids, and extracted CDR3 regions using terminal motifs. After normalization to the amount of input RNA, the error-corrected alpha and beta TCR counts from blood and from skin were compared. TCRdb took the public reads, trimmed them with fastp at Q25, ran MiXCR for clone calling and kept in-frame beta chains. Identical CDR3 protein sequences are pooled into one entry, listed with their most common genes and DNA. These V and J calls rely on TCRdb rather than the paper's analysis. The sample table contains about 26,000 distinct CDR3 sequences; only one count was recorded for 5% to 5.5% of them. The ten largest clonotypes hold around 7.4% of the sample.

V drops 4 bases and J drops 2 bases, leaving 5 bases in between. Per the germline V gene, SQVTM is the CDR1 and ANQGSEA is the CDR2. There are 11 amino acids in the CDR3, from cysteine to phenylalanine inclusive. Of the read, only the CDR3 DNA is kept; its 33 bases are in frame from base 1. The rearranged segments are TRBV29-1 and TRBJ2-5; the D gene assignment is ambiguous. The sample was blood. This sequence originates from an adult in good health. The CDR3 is CSVARQETQYF. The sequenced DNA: TGCAGCGTTGCAAGACAAGAGACCCAGTACTTC.